Listed below are T cell receptor beta chains from one sample, sequenced in a study of CD8+ T cells in alopecia areata. The repertoire was sequenced with immunoSEQ multiplex PCR; TCRdb's copy has only in-frame clones and lacks some. The sample gives some 150,000 clones, more than 45% of which show up once; roughly a fifth is in the top ten. The sequences come from CD8+ T cells sorted from blood, collected at week 0. Receptors originate from a human donor with alopecia areata. The CDR3 runs from the conserved cysteine through the conserved F or W. D genes are given only for firm matches. Size is stated for part of the rows, as once, few or many counts, or as a class when the clone is expanded.

size	D	V	J	CDR3	DNA
.	TRBD2	TRBV11-2	TRBJ2-1	CASSSLGAGTPGNEQFF	TGTGCCAGCAGCTCCCTAGGAGCGGGGACTCCAGGCAATGAGCAGTTCTTC
few	.	TRBV5-1	TRBJ2-1	CASSFLPGSGYEQFF	TGCGCCAGCAGCTTTTTACCCGGTTCAGGCTATGAGCAGTTCTTC
.	TRBD1	TRBV7-9	TRBJ1-2	CASSRGQGVGYTF	TGTGCCAGCAGCCGAGGACAGGGTGTTGGCTACACCTTC
.	.	TRBV10-3	TRBJ2-7	CAISETYEQYF	TGTGCCATCAGTGAAACGTACGAGCAGTACTTC
.	.	TRBV14	TRBJ2-3	CASSQGFSGTDTQYF	TGTGCCAGCAGCCAAGGTTTTTCGGGCACAGATACGCAGTATTTT
.	.	TRBV6-7	TRBJ1-6	CASSYPRAETNSPLHF	TGTGCCAGCAGTTACCCCCGTGCGGAGACAAATTCACCCCTCCACTTT
.	.	TRBV7-9	TRBJ1-1	CASSLKWGNTEAFF	TGTGCCAGCAGCTTAAAGTGGGGGAACACTGAAGCTTTCTTT
.	.	TRBV6-1	TRBJ2-3	CASSESAIGTDTQYF	TGTGCCAGCAGTGAAAGCGCAATTGGCACAGATACGCAGTATTTT
.	.	TRBV29-1	TRBJ2-1	CSVESGNEQFF	TGCAGCGTTGAAAGCGGGAATGAGCAGTTCTTC
few	.	TRBV4-3	TRBJ2-1	CASSQSYRRSYNEQFF	TGCGCCAGCAGCCAATCTTACAGGCGTTCCTACAATGAGCAGTTCTTC
.	.	TRBV27	TRBJ1-1	CASIGDGNTEAFF	TGTGCCAGCATAGGGGACGGGAACACTGAAGCTTTCTTT
few	.	TRBV7-9	TRBJ2-7	CATGDSTYEQYF	TGTGCCACAGGGGACTCAACCTACGAGCAGTACTTC
few	TRBD2	TRBV15	TRBJ2-1	CATSREGTSGGYNEQFF	TGTGCCACCAGCAGAGAAGGAACTAGCGGGGGTTACAATGAGCAGTTCTTC
.	.	TRBV2	TRBJ1-2	CASSEGTEALNYGYTF	TGTGCCAGCAGTGAAGGGACAGAAGCTCTTAACTATGGCTACACCTTC
.	TRBD1	TRBV19	TRBJ1-6	CASTAGGNSPLHF	TGTGCCAGTACTGCAGGGGGTAATTCACCCCTCCACTTT
.	.	TRBV29-1	TRBJ1-1	CSVATLNTEAFF	TGCAGCGTTGCCACTCTGAACACTGAAGCTTTCTTT
.	TRBD2	TRBV30	TRBJ2-3	CAWEAGLGDTQYF	TGTGCCTGGGAAGCGGGGCTGGGGGATACGCAGTATTTT
.	.	TRBV7-6	TRBJ1-1	CASSSTQGTEAFF	TGTGCCAGCAGCTCCACCCAGGGGACTGAAGCTTTCTTT
few	TRBD1	TRBV6-1	TRBJ1-2	CASSLDRGRRGYTF	TGCGCCAGCAGCCTTGACAGGGGGCGGAGAGGCTACACCTTC
.	TRBD1	TRBV11-2	TRBJ2-7	CASSLRTGGLNYEQYF	TGTGCCAGCAGCTTACGGACAGGGGGTTTGAACTACGAGCAGTACTTC
.	.	TRBV7-2	TRBJ1-5	CASSLDGRDQPQHF	TGTGCCAGCAGCTTAGATGGAAGGGATCAGCCCCAGCATTTT
.	TRBD1	TRBV5-6	TRBJ2-7	CASRTGTGKGDF	TGTGCCAGCAGAACCGGGACAGGGAAAGGGGACTTC
.	TRBD2	TRBV2	TRBJ2-2	CASTQETSVGELFF	TGTGCCAGCACCCAAGAGACTAGCGTCGGGGAGCTGTTTTTT
.	.	TRBV4-3	TRBJ2-7	CASSQSRLEYEQYF	TGCGCCAGCAGCCAAAGCCGTCTTGAGTACGAGCAGTACTTC
few	.	TRBV19	TRBJ1-6	CATRDGPVDNSPLHF	TGTGCCACTCGAGACGGGCCAGTGGATAATTCACCCCTCCACTTT
.	.	TRBV29-1	TRBJ2-7	CSVVLGPQQYF	TGCAGCGTTGTACTGGGGCCGCAGCAGTACTTC
.	TRBD1	TRBV29-1	TRBJ1-1	CSVTGGQVVSTEAFF	TGCAGCGTAACAGGGGGCCAGGTAGTGAGCACTGAAGCTTTCTTT
.	TRBD1	TRBV4-1	TRBJ2-7	CASSQDRVGQSSYEQYF	TGCGCCAGCAGCCAAGATAGAGTGGGACAGAGTTCCTACGAGCAGTACTTC
.	.	TRBV19	TRBJ2-3	CASSLGTASTDTQYF	TGTGCCAGTAGTCTCGGGACGGCTAGCACAGATACGCAGTATTTT
.	.	TRBV27	TRBJ2-1	CASSFSVNNEQFF	TGTGCCAGCAGTTTTTCGGTGAACAATGAGCAGTTCTTC
.	TRBD1	TRBV29-1	TRBJ2-6	CSVVGDSSGANVLTF	TGCAGCGTTGTAGGGGACAGCTCTGGGGCCAACGTCCTGACTTTC
.	.	TRBV6-5	TRBJ2-6	CASSPGAGANVLTF	TGTGCCAGCAGCCCAGGGGCTGGGGCCAACGTCCTGACTTTC
.	.	TRBV9	TRBJ1-2	CASSVATARDVDGYTF	TGTGCCAGCAGCGTAGCGACAGCTAGGGATGTGGATGGCTACACCTTC
once	TRBD2	TRBV13	TRBJ2-7	CASSLASGEESYEQYF	TGTGCCAGCAGCTTAGCTAGCGGGGAGGAATCCTACGAGCAGTACTTC
.	.	TRBV7-9	TRBJ1-2	CASSLMGRFYGYTF	TGTGCCAGCAGCTTAATGGGGCGCTTCTATGGCTACACCTTC
.	TRBD2	TRBV7-6	TRBJ2-5	CASSLVLAGSSETQYF	TGTGCCAGCAGCTTAGTCCTAGCGGGGTCGTCAGAGACCCAGTACTTC
few	TRBD2	TRBV4-3	TRBJ2-2	CASSHQWRGGPTGELFF	TGCGCCAGCAGCCATCAGTGGCGGGGGGGCCCTACCGGGGAGCTGTTTTTT
.	.	TRBV7-2	TRBJ1-5	CASSPAQRGDINQPQHF	TGTGCCAGCAGCCCCGCGCAGCGGGGGGATATAAATCAGCCCCAGCATTTT
.	.	TRBV27	TRBJ2-3	CASSSLDLAADTQYF	TGTGCCAGCAGTTCGCTTGATTTAGCAGCAGATACGCAGTATTTT
.	.	TRBV13	TRBJ2-3	CASSLGPGTDTQYF	TGTGCCAGCAGCTTAGGGCCTGGCACAGATACGCAGTATTTT
few	TRBD2	TRBV29-1	TRBJ2-1	CSVEPPSGGVNEQFF	TGCAGCGTTGAACCACCTAGCGGGGGGGTTAATGAGCAGTTCTTC
few	TRBD1	TRBV7-9	TRBJ1-2	CASSSDRGRDGYTF	TGTGCCAGCAGCTCGGACAGGGGTAGAGATGGCTACACCTTC
.	.	TRBV30	TRBJ2-7	CAWDLGPGDEQYF	TGTGCCTGGGATCTCGGACCAGGTGACGAGCAGTACTTC
.	TRBD1	TRBV14	TRBJ2-7	CASSPGTGGYEQYF	TGTGCCAGCAGCCCCGGGACAGGGGGTTACGAGCAGTACTTC
few	.	TRBV11-2	TRBJ2-1	CASSSGYGEQFF	TGTGCCAGCAGCTCGGGGTACGGTGAGCAGTTCTTC
.	TRBD1	TRBV9	TRBJ2-7	CASNGGDRGTYEQYF	TGTGCCAGCAACGGCGGGGACAGGGGGACCTACGAGCAGTACTTC
once	.	TRBV7-6	TRBJ2-5	CASSNRDNQETQYF	TGTGCCAGCAGCAACCGGGACAACCAAGAGACCCAGTACTTC
.	.	TRBV7-9	TRBJ2-3	CASSSAESTDTQYF	TGTGCCAGCAGCTCAGCGGAGAGCACAGATACGCAGTATTTT
once	.	TRBV30	TRBJ2-7	CAWREPGHGPYEQYF	TGTGCCTGGAGGGAACCGGGACATGGGCCCTACGAGCAGTACTTC
.	.	TRBV30	TRBJ1-2	CAWSVLGVEGYTF	TGTGCCTGGAGTGTCTTAGGCGTGGAGGGCTACACCTTC
.	TRBD1	TRBV30	TRBJ2-3	CACRPRQGTSTDTQYF	TGTGCCTGCAGACCCAGACAGGGAACTAGCACAGATACGCAGTATTTT
few	.	TRBV4-3	TRBJ1-2	CASSQDKTLYGYTF	TGCGCCAGCAGCCAAGACAAGACCTTGTATGGCTACACCTTC
.	TRBD2	TRBV5-6	TRBJ2-3	CASSRLTSGITDTQYF	TGTGCCAGCAGCCGACTTACTAGCGGGATCACAGATACGCAGTATTTT